The entry that follows covers one TCR beta chain sequence. Its antigen is unidentified. MiXCR was run by TCRdb on the RT-PCR reads, yielding one entry per CDR3 protein. The repertoire consists of a few hundred thousand distinct CDR3 sequences, with 13% to 15% occurring once and the leading ten covering roughly 11%. The record originates from a study of response to subunit inactivated influenza vaccine. Germline assignment: CDR1 ENHRY and CDR2 SYGVKD. This CDR3 spans 18 amino acids. Trimming removed 2 bases from V and 10 bases from J; junction bases left unmatched: 18. Findings and limits, study-wide: Authors proposed each seasonal influenza vaccination draws in few new T cells.

The chain uses TRBV10-3 and TRBJ2-1; 9 nucleotides line up with TRBD2. This receptor was identified in a man aged 50 to 60 who received an inactivated influenza vaccine. This specimen consisted of PBMCs from blood, obtained 11 to 12 days after vaccination. CDR3 loop: CAISEGSETSGGPGEQFF. For the CDR3, the DNA is TGTGCCATCAGTGAGGGGTCTGAGACTAGCGGAGGACCTGGCGAGCAGTTCTTC.